The entry below gives a single T cell receptor beta chain sequence along with its context. Its antigen is not identified. V gave up 0 bases and J gave up 2 bases, with 9 bases separating them. The CDR3 contains 14 residues. Per the germline V gene, CDR1 is SGDLS and CDR2 is YYNGEE. This sample is drawn from a study of cytomegalovirus exposure and HLA in healthy donors. Study summary: When about 400 donors were genotyped, over 80% of them were found to fall in the Caucasian-associated ancestry cluster.

The PCR employed 60 Vbeta primers together with 13 Jbeta primers. Libraries were prepared by immunoSEQ multiplex PCR; TCRdb keeps only in-frame clonotypes and omits some of them. Among around 130,000 clones listed, 80% were seen once. Study conclusions and caveats: An Asian-associated ancestry cluster reportedly showed fewer N-insertions than the roughly 670-donor mean in a later analysis. Cytomegalovirus association was listed for roughly 160 TCR beta chains. Rates of TCR association differed by HLA locus in a later analysis, with DRB1 highest and HLA-C lowest.

The clonotype originates from a man in his thirties or forties in good health and CMV-seronegative. The material sequenced was PBMCs. The V call is TRBV9, the J call TRBJ2-7; D possibly corresponds to TRBD1 (6 bases). The CDR3: CASSVEGVAYEQYF. The DNA for the CDR3 is TGTGCCAGCAGCGTAGAGGGGGTAGCCTACGAGCAGTACTTC. Based on the CDR3 plus reference TRBV9 and TRBJ2-7, the full variable domain is DSGVTQTPKHLITATGQRVTLRCSPRSGDLSVYWYQQSLDQGLQFLIQYYNGEERAKGNILERFSAQQFPDLHSELNLSSLELGDSALYFCASSVEGVAYEQYFGPGTRLTVT.